The next 16 T cell receptor beta chains were all read from a single sample in a study of regulatory T cells in long-lasting Graves disease. The time point is: newly diagnosed GD, antithyroid drugs for less than 3 months. Extracted PBMC RNA gave rise to the TCR library. Arm-PCR of CDR3 regions and iRepertoire HTBI primers were used to build TCR beta libraries. MiXCR was run by TCRdb on the multiplex PCR reads, yielding one entry per CDR3 protein. The sample records approximately 540,000 distinct CDR3 sequences, more than 10% being singletons. The same sample was also studied in work on T cells in Graves' hyperthyroidism and ophthalmopathy.

The input for sequencing was peripheral blood mononuclear cells (PBMCs), taken at new diagnosis, from a patient treated with antithyroid drugs. These receptors originate from a woman in her 30s with Graves disease.

This clonotype has at least ten counts. The CDR3 region has the DNA TGCGCCAGCAGCCAACAGGGGAATAACTATGGCTACACCTTC. It codes for CASSQQGNNYGYTF. This chain connects TRBV4-1 to TRBJ1-2; maybe TRBD1 (6 bases). This CDR3 is built from 14 residues. Germline V gene lookup returns CDR1 MGHRA and CDR2 YSYEKL. Trimming removed 2 bases from V and 1 base from J, with 8 bases in between.

This clonotype has ten or more counts. The chain has TRBV4-2 and TRBJ1-5, with 8 bases matching TRBD1. Germline V gene sequence: CDR1 LGHNA, CDR2 YNFKEQ. The CDR3 extends over 16 amino acids. With V trimmed by 4 bases and J by 5 bases, 10 bases remained unmatched. The CDR3 coding sequence is TGTGCCAGCAGCCCGGCGGACAGGGACCCTTATCAGCCCCAGCATTTT. This gives the protein CASSPADRDPYQPQHF.

This clonotype was counted at least ten times. The gene calls are TRBV7-9 and TRBJ1-5; D remains unclear. Germline assignment: CDR1 SEHNR and CDR2 FQNEAQ (reference sequence). Trimming took 0 bases from V and 6 from J, leaving 6 bases between them. There are 13 residues in the CDR3. CDR3 bases: TGTGCCAGCAGCTTAGCGCGGGGTCAGCCCCAGCATTTT. It encodes CASSLARGQPQHF.

In its sample, this clonotype was seen many times. The chain recombines TRBV2 with TRBJ1-1; D perhaps matches TRBD1 (6 bases). This CDR3 has 14 amino acids. The germline gives CDR1 SNHLY, CDR2 FYNNEI. Trimming cost V 3 bases and J 7 bases, with 15 bases left between them. The CDR3 here is CASSDGTGIGEAFF. The CDR3 coding sequence is TGTGCCAGCAGTGATGGTACAGGGATCGGTGAAGCTTTCTTT.

This clonotype was observed at least ten times. The V gene is TRBV9, the J gene TRBJ2-1; D is unresolved. The CDR3 has 14 amino acids. The germline V gene encodes CDR1 SGDLS and CDR2 YYNGEE. Deletions cut 0 bases from V and 6 bases from J, with 10 bases between. The CDR3 nucleotides are TGTGCCAGCAGCGTAGACGGGTGGGGCAATGAGCAGTTCTTC. This sequence encodes CASSVDGWGNEQFF.

This clonotype was picked up many times. The chain recombines TRBV30 with TRBJ2-7; 7 bases are a match to TRBD1. The V gene end was trimmed by 3 bases and the J gene end by 2 bases; junction bases not matched to a gene: 16. CDR3 length: 17 residues. Per the germline V gene, CDR1 is GTSNPN and CDR2 is SVGIG (reference sequence). Here the CDR3 DNA reads TGTGCCTGGAGGGGTCCTAGGGTTAGAGACAGGGCCTACGAGCAGTACTTC. Translation gives CAWRGPRVRDRAYEQYF.

The chain combines TRBV30 with TRBJ2-2; 10 bases are a match to TRBD2. V lost 8 bases to trimming and J lost 2 bases; unmatched junction nucleotides: 14. CDR1 and CDR2 from the germline V gene are GTSNPN and SVGIG (reference sequence). The CDR3 is 17 amino acids. The CDR3 coding sequence is TGTGCCCGCACCGGGACTAGCGCTCTATTAAACACCGGGGAGCTGTTTTTT. Protein product: CARTGTSALLNTGELFF.

This clonotype was counted only a few times. The chain links TRBV6-2 or TRBV6-3 to TRBJ2-5; a weak D match, TRBD2 (6 bases). CDR3 length equals 18 residues. Deletions cut 5 bases from V and 6 bases from J, with 28 bases between. The germline CDR1 and CDR2 sequences are MNHEY and SVGEGT. The CDR3 DNA sequence: TGTGCCAGCAGTCCTACAACCTACCAACTAACCGGGGGAAAGACCCAGTACTTC. It specifies CASSPTTYQLTGGKTQYF.

The chain recombines TRBV19 with TRBJ1-3; D unclear. The length of the CDR3 is 15 residues. Trimming removed 6 bases from V and 0 bases from J, with 12 bases in between. Germline CDR1 and CDR2: LNHDA and SQIVND (reference sequence). Written as DNA, the CDR3 is TGTGCCAGTAGAAGAGACGGATACTCTGGAAACACCATATATTTT. Its translation: CASRRDGYSGNTIYF.

The gene calls are TRBV28 and TRBJ2-7, with D tentatively TRBD1 (6 bases). The CDR3 loop spans 14 amino acids. Germline loops: CDR1 MDHEN, CDR2 SYDVKM. V shed 4 bases and J shed 3 bases, with 13 bases lying between them. CDR3 loop: CASSSRTEGYEQYF. CDR3 nucleotide sequence: TGTGCCAGCAGTTCACGGACAGAGGGCTACGAGCAGTACTTC.

This clonotype occurred many times. This sequence joins TRBV6-5 and TRBJ1-1; 8 bases agree with TRBD1. The CDR3 has 15 residues. The V segment lost 2 bases and the J segment 4 bases; nucleotides outside the gene matches: 6. The germline V gene encodes CDR1 MNHEY and CDR2 SVGAGI. The CDR3 spells CASSYAGGDGTEAFF. The CDR3, as DNA: TGTGCCAGCAGTTACGCAGGGGGCGATGGCACTGAAGCTTTCTTT.

At least ten counts were recorded for this clonotype. The chain links TRBV11-2 to TRBJ2-1; no clear D. V was pared by 5 bases and J by 10 bases, with 18 bases between. The CDR3 contains 14 residues. Looked up from germline, CDR1 is SGHAT and CDR2 is FQNNGV. CDR3 region: CASSELKSLGEQFF. The DNA for the CDR3 is TGTGCCAGCAGCGAACTCAAGTCTTTGGGGGAGCAGTTCTTC.

This clonotype was found many times. V gene TRBV7-8 combines with J gene TRBJ2-5, with TRBD2 matching 10 bases. Germline loops: CDR1 SGHVS, CDR2 FQNEAQ. V gave up 1 base and J gave up 5 bases; unmatched junction bases: 10. The CDR3 has 17 residues. The CDR3 region has the DNA TGTGCCAGCAGCTTAGAAGGAGCGGGAGGGCATTCTGAGACCCAGTACTTC. Amino acids: CASSLEGAGGHSETQYF.

This clonotype was counted at least ten times. This sequence joins TRBV30 and TRBJ1-4, with D unresolved. Germline assignment: CDR1 GTSNPN and CDR2 SVGIG (reference sequence). V lost 0 bases to trimming and J lost 8 bases, with 10 bases between them. The CDR3 has 13 residues. The CDR3 bases are TGTGCCTGGAGTGTCCGACCCGGGGAAAAACTGTTTTTT. This sequence encodes CAWSVRPGEKLFF.

This clonotype was picked up a small number of times. The rearrangement joins TRBV6-2 or TRBV6-3 to TRBJ1-5; TRBD1 is a possible D gene (5 bases). Germline lookup yields CDR1 MNHEY and CDR2 SVGEGT. V lost 5 bases and J lost 4, with 18 bases in between. The CDR3 length is 16 residues. The DNA for the CDR3 is TGTGCCAGCAGTCCGGGACGGAAGGCCCCTAATCAGCCCCAGCATTTT. Translated: CASSPGRKAPNQPQHF.

This chain links TRBV19 with TRBJ2-7, with TRBD1 matching 10 bases. The CDR3 contains 17 residues. The V and J ends lost 4 bases and 1 base, in that order; junction bases with no gene match: 10. Germline values: CDR1 LNHDA, CDR2 SQIVND (reference sequence). The CDR3 DNA reads as TGTGCCAGTAGTAGGGGGGACCGACAGGGGGCGTCCTACGAGCAGTACTTC. Its protein product is CASSRGDRQGASYEQYF.